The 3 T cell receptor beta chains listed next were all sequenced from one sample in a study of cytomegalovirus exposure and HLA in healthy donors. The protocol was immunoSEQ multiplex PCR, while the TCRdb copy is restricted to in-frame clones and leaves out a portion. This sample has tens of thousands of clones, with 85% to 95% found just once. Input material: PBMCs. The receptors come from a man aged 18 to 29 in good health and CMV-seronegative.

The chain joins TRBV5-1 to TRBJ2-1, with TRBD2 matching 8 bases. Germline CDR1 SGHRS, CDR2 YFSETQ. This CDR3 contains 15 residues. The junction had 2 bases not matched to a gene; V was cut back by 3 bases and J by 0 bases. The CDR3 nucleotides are TGCGCCAGCAGCTCGAGCGGGAGCTCCTACAATGAGCAGTTCTTC. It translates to CASSSSGSSYNEQFF.

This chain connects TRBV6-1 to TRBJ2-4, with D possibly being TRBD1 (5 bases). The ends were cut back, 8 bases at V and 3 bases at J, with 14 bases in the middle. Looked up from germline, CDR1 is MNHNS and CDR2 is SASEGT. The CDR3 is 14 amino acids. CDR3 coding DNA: TGTGCCAGCGATAGGGGCTTAGGCAAAAACATTCAGTACTTC. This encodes CASDRGLGKNIQYF.

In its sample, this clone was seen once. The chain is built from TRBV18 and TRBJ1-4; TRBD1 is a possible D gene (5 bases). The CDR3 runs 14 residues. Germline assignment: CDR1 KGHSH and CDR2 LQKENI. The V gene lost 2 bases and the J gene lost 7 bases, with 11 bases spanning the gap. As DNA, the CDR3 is TGTGCCAGCTCACCAGATGGGGCCTTTGAAAAACTGTTTTTT. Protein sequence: CASSPDGAFEKLFF.